These 10 T cell receptor beta chains originate from one sample sequenced in a study of T cells after yellow fever vaccination. TCRdb analysed the 5' RACE reads with MiXCR anew, one entry per CDR3 protein. The sample contains 340,000 or so distinct CDR3 sequences, roughly an eighth of which appear only once. The sequencing used CD4+ T cells sorted from PBMCs, collected 15 days after the yellow fever booster vaccination. These receptors were taken from a man between 18 and 35 years old who received the YFV17D yellow fever vaccine.

This clonotype has a count of ten or more. The V and J genes are TRBV27 and TRBJ1-6; no clear D. The CDR3 has 12 residues. V lost 3 bases to trimming and J lost 8 bases, with 5 bases between them. Germline lookup yields CDR1 MNHEY and CDR2 SMNVEV (reference sequence). The CDR3 nucleotides read TGTGCCAGCAGTTTTTTTGATTCACCCCTCCACTTT. The encoded protein is CASSFFDSPLHF.

The table lists this clonotype with a few counts. The rearrangement uses TRBV6-2 or TRBV6-3 and TRBJ2-5; D is possibly TRBD2 (5 bases). This CDR3 region has 14 residues. The ends were cut back, 4 bases at V and 4 bases at J, with 13 bases in the middle. Germline V gene data show CDR1 as MNHEY and CDR2 as SVGEGT. The CDR3 loop reads CASSSDSAGETQYF. The CDR3 DNA reads as TGTGCCAGCAGTTCGGACTCAGCCGGAGAGACCCAGTACTTC.

This clonotype was seen more than once but under ten times. The chain joins TRBV5-1 to TRBJ2-1; D not resolved. The V and J ends lost 3 bases and 2 bases respectively, with 15 bases between them. The CDR3 is made up of 16 amino acids. Germline CDR1 reads SGHRS; CDR2 reads YFSETQ. This chain's CDR3 is CASSSAPIRTYNEQFF. The CDR3 DNA follows: TGCGCCAGCAGCTCTGCCCCAATCAGGACCTACAATGAGCAGTTCTTC.

This clonotype has just a few counts. V gene TRBV7-9 combines with J gene TRBJ1-4, with D tentatively TRBD1 (5 bases). The CDR3 spans 16 residues. V dropped 0 bases and J dropped 1 base, with 9 bases sitting between them. Germline V gene lookup returns CDR1 SEHNR and CDR2 FQNEAQ (reference sequence). The CDR3 region has the DNA TGTGCCAGCAGCTTAGCTAGGGGCCTAACTAATGAAAAACTGTTTTTT. Protein product: CASSLARGLTNEKLFF.

The J gene is TRBJ1-1, the V gene TRBV20-1; maybe TRBD1 (5 bases). This CDR3 contains 14 residues. The germline V and J ends were trimmed by 3 bases and 1 base, with 12 bases remaining between them. CDR1 DFQATT and CDR2 SNEGSKA come from the germline V gene (reference sequence). This chain's CDR3 is CSASDGGPNTEAFF. The CDR3 coding sequence is TGCAGTGCTAGCGATGGGGGACCGAACACTGAAGCTTTCTTT.

The genes are TRBV5-1 and TRBJ2-2, with a possible D match to TRBD1 (5 bases). CDR3 length equals 16 residues. Trimming left V 4 bases short and J 0 bases short, with 13 bases between. CDR1 is SGHRS and CDR2 is YFSETQ in the germline V gene. In DNA, the CDR3 is TGCGCCAGCAGCCGGTGGGGCCCCGCGAACACCGGGGAGCTGTTTTTT. The encoded protein is CASSRWGPANTGELFF. Variable domain in full (rest from reference TRBV5-1 and TRBJ2-2): KAGVTQTPRYLIKTRGQQVTLSCSPISGHRSVSWYQQTPGQGLQFLFEYFSETQRNKGNFPGRFSGRQFSNSRSEMNVSTLELGDSALYLCASSRWGPANTGELFFGEGSRLTVL.

This clonotype has a handful of counts. This chain joins TRBV6-1 and TRBJ1-2, with D possibly TRBD1 on 6 matching bases. CDR3 length: 15 residues. Germline-derived CDR1 and CDR2 are MNHNS and SASEGT. The V end was cut by 6 bases, the J end by 4 bases, with 18 bases between. The CDR3: CASRAAGGVGYGYTF. CDR3 bases: TGTGCCAGCAGGGCGGCCGGGGGCGTTGGCTATGGCTACACCTTC.

This clonotype has only a few counts. The chain recombines TRBV5-1 with TRBJ2-5, with a possible D match to TRBD1 (5 bases). The CDR3 consists of 16 residues. Germline CDR1 is SGHRS and CDR2 is YFSETQ. V gave up 0 bases and J gave up 1 base, with 13 bases separating them. The DNA for the CDR3 is TGCGCCAGCAGCTTGGGACCCCTTGGGGCCCAAGAGACCCAGTACTTC. It translates to CASSLGPLGAQETQYF. The variable domain in full, with the rest retrieved from reference TRBV5-1 and TRBJ2-5, is KAGVTQTPRYLIKTRGQQVTLSCSPISGHRSVSWYQQTPGQGLQFLFEYFSETQRNKGNFPGRFSGRQFSNSRSEMNVSTLELGDSALYLCASSLGPLGAQETQYFGPGTRLLVL.

This clonotype was picked up a small number of times. The chain links TRBV19 to TRBJ1-5; D is undetermined. V was shortened by 1 base and J by 0 bases, with 10 bases between the two germline ends. Germline V gene lookup returns CDR1 LNHDA and CDR2 SQIVND (reference sequence). This CDR3 is built from 16 residues. The CDR3 coding sequence is TGTGCCAGTAGTATAGTCCAGACGAATAGCAATCAGCCCCAGCATTTT. Translation: CASSIVQTNSNQPQHF.

The rearrangement links TRBV5-1 to TRBJ1-3; a possible D gene is TRBD1 (6 bases). CDR3 length equals 17 residues. Germline V CDR1 and CDR2: SGHRS, YFSETQ. With 4 bases removed from V and 3 bases from J, the gap between germline ends came to 20 bases. CDR3 DNA: TGCGCCAGCAGCCTGGGCTCCGGGGGGCACTTTGGAAACACCATATATTTT. This codes for CASSLGSGGHFGNTIYF.